Presented here are 26 T cell receptor beta chains from one specimen sequenced in a study of cytomegalovirus exposure and HLA in healthy donors. Profiled with immunoSEQ multiplex PCR; TCRdb holds only in-frame clones, not every one. The top ten clones hold around 1.3% of a sample with 130,000 or so clones, roughly 89% of them seen once. The sequencing input was PBMCs. These receptors all stem from a woman between 18 and 30 years old in good health and CMV-seronegative.

This clone was recorded only once. V and J are TRBV28 and TRBJ1-6, with TRBD1 as a possible D gene (5 bases). V was trimmed by 7 bases and J by 7 bases, leaving 11 bases between them. Germline V gene data show CDR1 as MDHEN and CDR2 as SYDVKM. This CDR3 contains 13 residues. The CDR3 region is CASKGGENSPLHF. The CDR3 DNA reads as TGTGCCAGCAAAGGAGGGGAAAATTCACCCCTCCACTTT.

The V and J genes are TRBV4-1 and TRBJ1-1; 11 bases fit TRBD1. The V and J ends lost 1 base and 5 bases, in that order; junction bases with no gene match: 9. Looked up from germline, CDR1 is MGHRA and CDR2 is YSYEKL. The CDR3 sequence is 17 residues long. CDR3 sequence reads: CASSQAGTGGMRTEAFF. As DNA, the CDR3 is TGCGCCAGCAGCCAAGCTGGGACAGGGGGAATGAGAACTGAAGCTTTCTTT.

The chain links TRBV5-1 to TRBJ2-7; 10 bases map to TRBD1. Germline V gene data show CDR1 as SGHRS and CDR2 as YFSETQ. Losses at the gene ends were 1 base for V and 3 bases for J; bases not matched to a gene: 7. The CDR3 is 16 amino acids. This chain's CDR3 is CASSLSRDRGYYEQYF. The DNA for the CDR3 is TGCGCCAGCAGCTTGTCCCGGGACAGGGGATACTACGAGCAGTACTTC.

V gene TRBV5-1 combines with J gene TRBJ2-1, with D possibly matching TRBD2 (5 bases). V was trimmed by 4 bases and J by 9 bases, leaving 14 bases between them. Germline V gene lookup returns CDR1 SGHRS and CDR2 YFSETQ. The CDR3 runs 13 residues. The DNA of the CDR3 is TGCGCCAGCAGCCCCGGCGGGCAATTTGAGCAGTTCTTC. As protein: CASSPGGQFEQFF. Supplemented by reference TRBV5-1 and TRBJ2-1, the full variable domain reads KAGVTQTPRYLIKTRGQQVTLSCSPISGHRSVSWYQQTPGQGLQFLFEYFSETQRNKGNFPGRFSGRQFSNSRSEMNVSTLELGDSALYLCASSPGGQFEQFFGPGTRLTVL.

The chain links TRBV11-3 to TRBJ2-1, with a tentative D call TRBD2 (5 bases). Trimming left V 3 bases short and J 9 bases short, with 15 bases between. The V gene's germline CDR1 is SGHNT and CDR2 YENEEA. This CDR3 contains 14 residues. The CDR3 region has the DNA TGTGCCAGCAGCTTCGTAGACGGCCGGGGTGAGCAGTTCTTC. This codes for CASSFVDGRGEQFF.

The chain recombines TRBV6-1 with TRBJ1-1; D uncertain. CDR1 and CDR2 (germline): MNHNS, SASEGT. Trimming took off 8 bases at V and 2 bases at J, with 12 bases between the two ends. This CDR3 has 13 residues. This CDR3 is CASRVSGNTEAFF. CDR3 bases: TGTGCCAGCCGAGTTTCGGGTAACACTGAAGCTTTCTTT.

This chain connects TRBV6-6 to TRBJ1-1; D is perhaps TRBD1 (6 bases). Trimming removed 0 bases from V and 3 bases from J, with 11 bases in between. Germline CDR1 reads MNHNY; CDR2 reads SVGAGI (reference sequence). The CDR3 covers 15 residues. The CDR3 region has the DNA TGTGCCAGCAGTTACTCGTGGGGGCGTCACACTGAAGCTTTCTTT. This encodes CASSYSWGRHTEAFF.

The V gene is TRBV7-3, the J gene TRBJ2-5; 7 bases map to TRBD2. The CDR3 has 15 amino acids. V dropped 2 bases and J dropped 5; count of bases not matched to a gene: 8. Germline CDR1 SGHTA, CDR2 FQGTGA. The CDR3 DNA reads TGTGCCAGCAGCTTACGGGGAGGGTTTGGGGAGACCCAGTACTTC. The encoded protein is CASSLRGGFGETQYF.

V is TRBV10-1 and J is TRBJ1-1, with a tentative D call TRBD1 (6 bases). V was cut by 6 bases and J by 4 bases, with 12 bases left in between. Germline V gene lookup returns CDR1 WNHNN and CDR2 SYGVQD (reference sequence). CDR3 length equals 13 residues. The CDR3 DNA reads TGCGCCAGCAGGTATACAGGGAGCACTGAAGCTTTCTTT. Encoded protein: CASRYTGSTEAFF.

This chain links TRBV4-1 with TRBJ1-5; weak D call: TRBD1 (5 bases). The CDR3 totals 17 residues. Germline V lookup: CDR1 MGHRA, CDR2 YSYEKL. Deletions cut 3 bases from V and 2 bases from J, with 17 bases between. The CDR3 DNA reads TGCGCCAGCAGCCAGGCCTTCCAGGGTTGGCGCAATCAGCCCCAGCATTTT. Translation gives CASSQAFQGWRNQPQHF.

The genes are TRBV27 and TRBJ1-2; maybe TRBD1 (6 bases). Trimming stripped 5 bases from V and 4 bases from J, with 17 bases between. The CDR3 has 15 amino acids. CDR1 and CDR2 (germline): MNHEY, SMNVEV (reference sequence). CDR3 sequence (DNA): TGTGCCAGCAGTGGGGGGGGGCGGCTGGTCTATGGCTACACCTTC. It encodes CASSGGGRLVYGYTF.

The CDR3 sequence: CASSRGPLYEQYF. In nucleotides, the CDR3 is TGCGCCAGCAGTAGGGGGCCCCTCTACGAGCAGTACTTC. The rearrangement joins TRBV10-1 to TRBJ2-7; 7 nucleotides match TRBD1. The CDR3 has 13 amino acids. Germline-derived CDR1 and CDR2 are WNHNN and SYGVQD (reference sequence). After removal of 5 bases from V and 3 bases from J, the junction contained 4 bases not matched to a gene.

The J gene is TRBJ2-5, the V gene TRBV7-3; D is perhaps TRBD2 (6 bases). The CDR3 is 13 amino acids. Deletions cut 5 bases from V and 1 base from J, with 8 bases between. In germline, CDR1 is SGHTA, CDR2 FQGTGA. CDR3 DNA sequence: TGTGCCAGCAGCCGCGGGGTCCAAGAGACCCAGTACTTC. Protein: CASSRGVQETQYF.

This clone was counted a single time. V is TRBV7-9 and J is TRBJ2-2; TRBD2 is a possible D gene (5 bases). Germline values: CDR1 SEHNR, CDR2 FQNEAQ (reference sequence). This CDR3 has 15 residues. V dropped 5 bases and J dropped 3 bases, with 13 bases sitting between them. The CDR3: CASSPGVLDTGELFF. In DNA, the CDR3 is TGTGCCAGCAGCCCCGGGGTTCTGGACACCGGGGAGCTGTTTTTT. Full variable domain (outside the CDR3, taken from reference TRBV7-9 and TRBJ2-2): DTGVSQNPRHKITKRGQNVTFRCDPISEHNRLYWYRQTLGQGPEFLTYFQNEAQLEKSRLLSDRFSAERPKGSFSTLEIQRTEQGDSAMYLCASSPGVLDTGELFFGEGSRLTVL.

This rearrangement joins TRBV6-5 to TRBJ1-2; tentatively, D is TRBD1 (6 bases). Germline assignment: CDR1 MNHEY and CDR2 SVGAGI. Trimming left V 4 bases short and J 2 bases short, with 8 bases between. The CDR3 spans 13 residues. CDR3 amino acids: CASSLQGNYGYTF. The CDR3 DNA reads as TGTGCCAGCAGTTTACAGGGAAACTATGGCTACACCTTC.

CDR3 in amino acids: CASTSGERPGYF. The CDR3 bases are TGTGCCAGCACGAGTGGGGAGCGCCCTGGGTACTTC. The rearrangement joins TRBV2 to TRBJ2-7; tentatively, D is TRBD2 (5 bases). The length of the CDR3 is 12 residues. V shed 7 bases and J shed 12 bases, with 19 bases lying between them. Germline lookup yields CDR1 SNHLY and CDR2 FYNNEI.

V gene TRBV6-1 combines with J gene TRBJ1-1; 8 nucleotides align to TRBD1. The CDR3 is made up of 15 amino acids. The ends lost 6 bases at V and 1 base at J; junction bases unmatched: 7. Germline values: CDR1 MNHNS, CDR2 SASEGT. The CDR3 nucleotides read TGTGCCAGCAGACGGGGACAGGCGTGGAACACTGAAGCTTTCTTT. Translation gives CASRRGQAWNTEAFF.

The chain joins TRBV5-1 to TRBJ2-2, with 7 bases matching TRBD1. J gave up 1 base and V 6 bases, and 6 bases lay outside the gene matches. Germline CDR1 is SGHRS and CDR2 is YFSETQ. The CDR3 is 15 amino acids. The CDR3 spells CASNRDSGNTGELFF. The CDR3 coding sequence is TGCGCCAGCAATAGGGACAGCGGGAACACCGGGGAGCTGTTTTTT.

This clone was seen a single time. V and J are TRBV5-1 and TRBJ1-2, with 10 bases identical to TRBD1. The germline V gene encodes CDR1 SGHRS and CDR2 YFSETQ. Germline trimming cut 0 bases from V and 4 bases from J; bases unmatched to any gene: 0. This CDR3 has 14 residues. The DNA of the CDR3 is TGCGCCAGCAGCTTGGGGACAGGGGGCTATGGCTACACCTTC. Its protein is CASSLGTGGYGYTF.

V and J are TRBV18 and TRBJ2-5; 8 nucleotides match TRBD2. This CDR3 region has 15 residues. Germline CDR1 and CDR2: KGHSH and LQKENI. J gave up 2 bases and V 8 bases, and 10 bases lay outside the gene matches. The CDR3 here is CASEPREGSQETQYF. The CDR3 DNA is TGTGCCAGCGAACCCCGGGAGGGTTCGCAAGAGACCCAGTACTTC.

This sequence joins TRBV7-6 and TRBJ2-2; possibly TRBD1 for D (8 bases). V was shortened by 1 base and J by 5 bases, with 14 bases between the two germline ends. Germline lookup yields CDR1 SGHVS and CDR2 FNYEAQ. The CDR3 totals 16 residues. CDR3 sequence reads: CASSLEDRGGTGELFF. The CDR3, as DNA: TGTGCCAGCAGCTTAGAAGACAGGGGAGGGACCGGGGAGCTGTTTTTT.

The chain has TRBV5-1 and TRBJ1-4; no reliable D call. This CDR3 has 16 amino acids. Per germline, CDR1 SGHRS and CDR2 YFSETQ. The V gene lost 2 bases and the J gene lost 3 bases, with 14 bases spanning the gap. This CDR3 reads CASSFFWSRANEKLFF. In nucleotides, the CDR3 is TGCGCCAGCAGCTTTTTTTGGAGTCGAGCTAATGAAAAACTGTTTTTT. Complete variable domain (other parts from reference TRBV5-1 and TRBJ1-4): KAGVTQTPRYLIKTRGQQVTLSCSPISGHRSVSWYQQTPGQGLQFLFEYFSETQRNKGNFPGRFSGRQFSNSRSEMNVSTLELGDSALYLCASSFFWSRANEKLFFGSGTQLSVL.

In nucleotides, the CDR3 is TGTGCCAGCAGCTCCGGCGGGAACACTGAAGCTTTCTTT. Translating it yields CASSSGGNTEAFF. The chain links TRBV9 to TRBJ1-1; D is ambiguous. CDR3 length equals 13 residues. V was clipped by 4 bases and J by 1 base, with 8 bases between them. Germline CDR1 is SGDLS and CDR2 is YYNGEE.

J is TRBJ2-7 and V is TRBV10-1; TRBD2 matches at 7 bases. Germline lookup yields CDR1 WNHNN and CDR2 SYGVQD (reference sequence). This CDR3 has 13 amino acids. The trim removed 6 bases at V and 5 bases at J, leaving 7 bases unmatched. CDR3 in amino acids: CASRCREGNEQYF. CDR3 nucleotides: TGCGCCAGCAGGTGTAGGGAGGGGAACGAGCAGTACTTC.

The genes are TRBV5-1 and TRBJ1-1; 10 bases fit TRBD1. Looked up from germline, CDR1 is SGHRS and CDR2 is YFSETQ. The CDR3 is 15 amino acids. V was pared by 3 bases and J by 3 bases, with 5 bases of the junction left unmatched. In DNA form, the CDR3 reads TGCGCCAGCAGCTCGCCCGGGACAGGGGACACTGAAGCTTTCTTT. This gives the protein CASSSPGTGDTEAFF. The full variable domain, rest sourced from reference TRBV5-1 and TRBJ1-1, is KAGVTQTPRYLIKTRGQQVTLSCSPISGHRSVSWYQQTPGQGLQFLFEYFSETQRNKGNFPGRFSGRQFSNSRSEMNVSTLELGDSALYLCASSSPGTGDTEAFFGQGTRLTVV.

The chain joins TRBV6-5 to TRBJ2-3, with TRBD2 matching over 7 bases. Germline values: CDR1 MNHEY, CDR2 SVGAGI. The V gene end was trimmed by 6 bases and the J gene end by 1 base; junction bases not matched to a gene: 7. The CDR3 is 15 residues long. The CDR3 sequence is CASRKRTSRTDTQYF. In nucleotides, the CDR3 is TGTGCCAGCAGGAAAAGGACTAGTCGCACAGATACGCAGTATTTT.